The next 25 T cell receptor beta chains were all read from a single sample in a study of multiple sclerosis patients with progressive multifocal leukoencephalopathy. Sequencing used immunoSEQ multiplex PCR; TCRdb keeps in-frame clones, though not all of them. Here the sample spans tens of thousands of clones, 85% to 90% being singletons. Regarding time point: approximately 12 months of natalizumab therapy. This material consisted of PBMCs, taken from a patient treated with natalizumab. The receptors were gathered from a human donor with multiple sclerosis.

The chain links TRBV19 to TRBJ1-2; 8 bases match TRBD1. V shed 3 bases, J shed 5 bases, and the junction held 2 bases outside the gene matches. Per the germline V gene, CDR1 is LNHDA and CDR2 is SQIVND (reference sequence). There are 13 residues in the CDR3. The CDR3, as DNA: TGTGCCAGTAGTATGGGACAGGTTTATGGCTACACCTTC. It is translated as CASSMGQVYGYTF.

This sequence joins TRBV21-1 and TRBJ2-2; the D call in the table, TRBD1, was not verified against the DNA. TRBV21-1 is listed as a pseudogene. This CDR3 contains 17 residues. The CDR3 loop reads CASSKGVLETGNGELFF. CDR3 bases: TGTGCCAGCAGCAAGGGGGTCCTTGAGACAGGTAACGGGGAGCTGTTTTTT.

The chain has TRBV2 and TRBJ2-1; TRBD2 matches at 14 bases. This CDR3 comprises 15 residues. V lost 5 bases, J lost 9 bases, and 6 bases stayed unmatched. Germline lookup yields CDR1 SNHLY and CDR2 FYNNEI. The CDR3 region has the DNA TGTGCCAGCAGTAAGACTAGCGGGGGGGAGGCTGAGCAGTTCTTC. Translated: CASSKTSGGEAEQFF.

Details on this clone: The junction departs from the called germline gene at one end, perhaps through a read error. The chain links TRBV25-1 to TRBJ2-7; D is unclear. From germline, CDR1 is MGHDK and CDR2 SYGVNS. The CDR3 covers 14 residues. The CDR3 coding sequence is TGTGCCACCAGTAACCCTCCAGGAACCTACGAGCAGTACTTC. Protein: CATSNPPGTYEQYF.

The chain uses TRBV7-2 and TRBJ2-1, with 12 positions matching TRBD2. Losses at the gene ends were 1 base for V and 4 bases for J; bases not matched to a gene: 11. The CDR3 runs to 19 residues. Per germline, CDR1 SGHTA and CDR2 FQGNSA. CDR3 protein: CASSLGPLLLAGGYNEQFF. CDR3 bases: TGTGCCAGCAGCTTAGGCCCCTTATTACTAGCGGGGGGTTACAATGAGCAGTTCTTC.

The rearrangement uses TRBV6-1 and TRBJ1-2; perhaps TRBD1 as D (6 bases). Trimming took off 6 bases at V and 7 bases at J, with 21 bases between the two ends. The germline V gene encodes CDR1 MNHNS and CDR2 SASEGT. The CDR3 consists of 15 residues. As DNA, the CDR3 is TGTGCCAGCAGGGCTCCTGGAGGACAGCCAACTGGCTACACCTTC. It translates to CASRAPGGQPTGYTF.

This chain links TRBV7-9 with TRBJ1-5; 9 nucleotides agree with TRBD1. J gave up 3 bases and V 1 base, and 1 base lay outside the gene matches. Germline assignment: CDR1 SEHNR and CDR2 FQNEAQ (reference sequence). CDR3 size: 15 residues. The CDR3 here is CASSLGDRANQPQHF. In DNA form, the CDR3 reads TGTGCCAGCAGCTTAGGGGACAGGGCCAATCAGCCCCAGCATTTT.

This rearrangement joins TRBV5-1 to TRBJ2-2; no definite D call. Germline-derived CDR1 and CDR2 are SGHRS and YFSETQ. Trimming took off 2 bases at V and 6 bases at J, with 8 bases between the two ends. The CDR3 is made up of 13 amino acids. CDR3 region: CASSFNWPGELFF. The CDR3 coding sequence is TGCGCCAGCAGCTTCAACTGGCCCGGGGAGCTGTTTTTT.

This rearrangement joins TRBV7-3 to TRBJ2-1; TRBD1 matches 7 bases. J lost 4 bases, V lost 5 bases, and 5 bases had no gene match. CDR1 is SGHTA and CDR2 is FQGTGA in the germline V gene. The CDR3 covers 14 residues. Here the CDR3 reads CASSDPTGYNEQFF. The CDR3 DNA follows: TGTGCCAGCAGCGACCCGACAGGGTACAATGAGCAGTTCTTC.

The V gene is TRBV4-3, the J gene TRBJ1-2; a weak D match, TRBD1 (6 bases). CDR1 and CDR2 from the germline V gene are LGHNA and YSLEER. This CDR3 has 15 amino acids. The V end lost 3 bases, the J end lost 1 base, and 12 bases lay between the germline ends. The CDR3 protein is CASSHSPQGNYGYTF. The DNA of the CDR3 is TGCGCCAGCAGCCATTCACCACAGGGTAACTATGGCTACACCTTC.

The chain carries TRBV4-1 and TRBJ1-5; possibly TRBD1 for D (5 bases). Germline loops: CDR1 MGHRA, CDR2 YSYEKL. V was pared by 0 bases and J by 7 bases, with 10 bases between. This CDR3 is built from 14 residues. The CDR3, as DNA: TGCGCCAGCAGCCAAGAAAAACGGGGGCAGCCCCAGCATTTT. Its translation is CASSQEKRGQPQHF.

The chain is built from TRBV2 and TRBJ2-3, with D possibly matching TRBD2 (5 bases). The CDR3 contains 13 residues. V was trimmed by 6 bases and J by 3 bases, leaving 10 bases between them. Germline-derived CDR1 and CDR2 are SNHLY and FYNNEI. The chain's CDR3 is CASSPGLTDTQYF. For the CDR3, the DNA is TGTGCCAGCAGCCCTGGACTGACAGATACGCAGTATTTT.

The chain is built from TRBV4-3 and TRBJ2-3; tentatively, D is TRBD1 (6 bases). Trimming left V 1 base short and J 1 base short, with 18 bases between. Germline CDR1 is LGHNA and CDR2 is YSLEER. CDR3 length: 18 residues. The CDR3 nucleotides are TGCGCCAGCAGCCAAGGGATACAGGGAAAATTTGGCACAGATACGCAGTATTTT. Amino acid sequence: CASSQGIQGKFGTDTQYF.

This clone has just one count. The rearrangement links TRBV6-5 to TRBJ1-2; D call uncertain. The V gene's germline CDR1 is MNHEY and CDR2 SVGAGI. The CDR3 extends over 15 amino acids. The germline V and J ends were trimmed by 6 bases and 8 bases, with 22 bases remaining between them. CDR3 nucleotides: TGTGCCAGCAGGCCAAGCCGGGGAGTGGGCAACGGCTACACCTTC. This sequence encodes CASRPSRGVGNGYTF.

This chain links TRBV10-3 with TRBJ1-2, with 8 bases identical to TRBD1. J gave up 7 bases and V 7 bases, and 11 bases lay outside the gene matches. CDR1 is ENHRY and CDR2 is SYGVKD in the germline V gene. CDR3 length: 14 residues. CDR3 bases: TGTGCCATCACTGGAGACAGGGGAACGAGTGGCTACACCTTC. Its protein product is CAITGDRGTSGYTF.

The CDR3 DNA reads as TGTGCCACCAGCAGACAGGTGTTTGGGGCCAACGTCCTGACTTTC. The encoded protein is CATSRQVFGANVLTF. The chain is built from TRBV15 and TRBJ2-6, with D unresolved. The V end lost 2 bases, the J end lost 3 bases, and 8 bases lay between the germline ends. Germline lookup yields CDR1 LNHNV and CDR2 YYDKDF (reference sequence). The CDR3 runs to 15 residues.

CDR3 protein: CASSGGLQETQYF. DNA of the CDR3: TGTGCCAGCAGTGGCGGACTCCAAGAGACCCAGTACTTC. The J gene is TRBJ2-5, the V gene TRBV6-1, with D possibly being TRBD2 (5 bases). Trimming shortened V by 4 bases and J by 1 base, and 7 bases separated the two germline ends. Germline CDR1 and CDR2: MNHNS and SASEGT. CDR3 length: 13 residues.

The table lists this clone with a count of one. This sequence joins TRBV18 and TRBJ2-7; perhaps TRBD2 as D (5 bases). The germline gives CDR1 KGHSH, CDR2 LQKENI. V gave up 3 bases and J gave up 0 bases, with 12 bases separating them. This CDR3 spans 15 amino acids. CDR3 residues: CASSPSLASSYEQYF. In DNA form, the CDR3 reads TGTGCCAGCTCACCGAGTCTAGCATCCTCCTACGAGCAGTACTTC. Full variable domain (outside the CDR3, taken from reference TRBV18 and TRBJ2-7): NAGVMQNPRHLVRRRGQEARLRCSPMKGHSHVYWYRQLPEEGLKFMVYLQKENIIDESGMPKERFSAEFPKEGPSILRIQQVVRGDSAAYFCASSPSLASSYEQYFGPGTRLTVT.

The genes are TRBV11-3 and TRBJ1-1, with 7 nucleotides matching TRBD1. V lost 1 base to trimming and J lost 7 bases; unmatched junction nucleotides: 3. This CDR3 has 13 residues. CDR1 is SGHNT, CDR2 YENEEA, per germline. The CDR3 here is CASSLGPGGEAFF. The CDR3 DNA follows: TGTGCCAGCAGCTTAGGGCCAGGGGGTGAAGCTTTCTTT.

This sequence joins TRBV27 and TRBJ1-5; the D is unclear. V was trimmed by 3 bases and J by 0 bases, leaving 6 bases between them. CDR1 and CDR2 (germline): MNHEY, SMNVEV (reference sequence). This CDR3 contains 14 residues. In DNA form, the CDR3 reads TGTGCCAGCAGTTTGAAGCTTAGCAATCAGCCCCAGCATTTT. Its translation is CASSLKLSNQPQHF.

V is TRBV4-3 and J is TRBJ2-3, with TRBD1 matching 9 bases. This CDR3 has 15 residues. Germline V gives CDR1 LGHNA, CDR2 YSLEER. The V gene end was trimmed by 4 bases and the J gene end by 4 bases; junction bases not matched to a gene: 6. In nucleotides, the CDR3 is TGCGCCAGCAGCCCGAAGGGACAGGGAGCAGATACGCAGTATTTT. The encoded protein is CASSPKGQGADTQYF.

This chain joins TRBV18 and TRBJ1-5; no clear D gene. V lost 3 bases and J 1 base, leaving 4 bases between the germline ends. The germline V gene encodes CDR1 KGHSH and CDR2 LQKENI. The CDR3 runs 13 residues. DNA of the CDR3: TGTGCCAGCTCACCGGGGAGCAATCAGCCCCAGCATTTT. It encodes CASSPGSNQPQHF.

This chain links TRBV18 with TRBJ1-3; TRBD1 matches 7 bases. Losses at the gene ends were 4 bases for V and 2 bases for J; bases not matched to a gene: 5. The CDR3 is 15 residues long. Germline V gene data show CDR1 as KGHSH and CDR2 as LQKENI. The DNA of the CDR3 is TGTGCCAGCTCACTCGACAGGGTTCCTGGAAACACCATATATTTT. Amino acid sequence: CASSLDRVPGNTIYF.

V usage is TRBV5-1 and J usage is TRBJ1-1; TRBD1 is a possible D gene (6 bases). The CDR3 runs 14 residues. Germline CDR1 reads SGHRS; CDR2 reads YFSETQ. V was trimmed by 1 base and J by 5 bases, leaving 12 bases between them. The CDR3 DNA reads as TGCGCCAGCAGCTTGCAGGGGCAGGGAACTGAAGCTTTCTTT. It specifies CASSLQGQGTEAFF.

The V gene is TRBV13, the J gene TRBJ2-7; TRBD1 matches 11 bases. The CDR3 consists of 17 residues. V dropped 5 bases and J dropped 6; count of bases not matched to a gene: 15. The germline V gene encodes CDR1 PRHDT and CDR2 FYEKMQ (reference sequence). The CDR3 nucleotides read TGTGCCAGCAGCCGAGCGGGGACCGGGACAGGGGGTGGCGAGCAGTACTTC. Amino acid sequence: CASSRAGTGTGGGEQYF.